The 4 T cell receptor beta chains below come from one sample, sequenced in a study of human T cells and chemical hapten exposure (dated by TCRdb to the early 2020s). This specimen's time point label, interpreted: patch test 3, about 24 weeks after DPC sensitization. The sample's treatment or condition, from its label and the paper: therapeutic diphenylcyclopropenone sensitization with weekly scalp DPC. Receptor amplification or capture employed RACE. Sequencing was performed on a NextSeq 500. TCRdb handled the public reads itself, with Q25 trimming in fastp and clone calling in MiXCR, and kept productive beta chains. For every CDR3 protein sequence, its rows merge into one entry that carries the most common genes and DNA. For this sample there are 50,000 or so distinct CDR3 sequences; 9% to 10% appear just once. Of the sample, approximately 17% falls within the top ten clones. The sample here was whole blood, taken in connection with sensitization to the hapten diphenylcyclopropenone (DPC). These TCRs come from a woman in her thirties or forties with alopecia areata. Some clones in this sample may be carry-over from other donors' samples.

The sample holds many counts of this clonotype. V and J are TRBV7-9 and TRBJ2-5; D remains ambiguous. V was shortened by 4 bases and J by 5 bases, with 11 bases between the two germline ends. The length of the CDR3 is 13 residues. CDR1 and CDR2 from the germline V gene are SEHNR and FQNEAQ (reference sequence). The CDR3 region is CASSSTLRETQYF. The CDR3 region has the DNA TGTGCCAGCAGCTCTACCCTGCGGGAGACCCAGTACTTC.

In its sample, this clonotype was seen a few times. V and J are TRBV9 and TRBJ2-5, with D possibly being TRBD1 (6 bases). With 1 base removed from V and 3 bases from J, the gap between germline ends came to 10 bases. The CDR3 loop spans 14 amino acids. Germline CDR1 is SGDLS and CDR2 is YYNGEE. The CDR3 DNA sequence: TGTGCCAGCAGCGTATGGGGGCAGGAAGAGACCCAGTACTTC. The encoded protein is CASSVWGQEETQYF.

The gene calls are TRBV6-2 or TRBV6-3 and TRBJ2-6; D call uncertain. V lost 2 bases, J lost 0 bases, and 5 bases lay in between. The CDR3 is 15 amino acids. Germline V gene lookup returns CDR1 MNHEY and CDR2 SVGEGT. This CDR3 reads CASSYRDSGANVLTF. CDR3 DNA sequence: TGTGCCAGCAGTTACCGTGACTCTGGGGCCAACGTCCTGACTTTC.

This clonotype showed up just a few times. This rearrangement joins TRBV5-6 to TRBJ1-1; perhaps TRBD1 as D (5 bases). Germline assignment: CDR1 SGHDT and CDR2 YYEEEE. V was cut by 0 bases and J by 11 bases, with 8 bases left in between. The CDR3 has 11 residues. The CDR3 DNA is TGTGCCAGCAGCTTGGGACAGAGGGCTTTCTTT. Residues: CASSLGQRAFF.